This is a list of T cell receptor beta chains from one sample in a study of T cell responses to AZD1222 COVID-19 vaccine. Assay: immunoSEQ multiplex PCR; the TCRdb copy retains only in-frame clones and omits some. The sample yields 150,000 or so clones, less than 95% seen once. This sample comprised peripheral blood, obtained 28 days after the second AZD1222 dose. The receptors shown here come from an adult who received the AZD1222 COVID-19 vaccine. CDR3s leave out the opening cysteine and the closing phenylalanine or tryptophan. Fields, in order: CDR3 length, V gene, CDR3 protein.

15 | TRBV5-4 | ASSPPGRPGSKNIQY
14 | TRBV7-2 | ASSRPPTGGGHGYT
13 | TRBV13 | ASSSRTSGSYEQY
13 | TRBV5-8 | ASSLRGRGSNIQY
12 | TRBV2 | ASRVGHTSNEQF
13 | TRBV6-2/TRBV6-3 | ASSSYSPGTYEQY
14 | TRBV3-1/TRBV3-2 | ASSQDGARGNSPLH
13 | TRBV25-1 | ASSDPRSGGYEQY
15 | TRBV7-2 | ASSLDVYTTYGETQY
11 | TRBV6-4 | ASTGGEASGYT
13 | TRBV3-1/TRBV3-2 | ASSQRTGGFTEAF
13 | TRBV5-3 | ARSLVSQAYYEQY
13 | TRBV6-1 | ASSEIAGGTDTQY
14 | TRBV10-1 | ASSDSARSRGNEQF
12 | TRBV10-3 | AAGGVGVSVEQY
13 | TRBV27 | ASSFFGQSNYEQY
10 | TRBV7-6 | ASSTYTAEQY
13 | TRBV2 | ASSGQGFGNQPQH
11 | TRBV11-2 | ASYGGLDDGYT
16 | TRBV14 | ASSRGFLGAATNEKLF
13 | TRBV11-3 | ASSPRRSQYNEQF
11 | TRBV2 | ASSGGMNTEAF
13 | TRBV2 | ASSERGRGEYGYT
12 | TRBV9 | ASTALGANYGYT
15 | TRBV7-6 | ASSLESIVTNTGELF
13 | TRBV30 | AWSVGQGAGEKLF
12 | TRBV27 | ASSLAPQGNEQF
11 | TRBV18 | ASSPLRGTEAF
12 | TRBV28 | ASRPGTMNTEAF
10 | TRBV30 | AWSRGGRGYT
9 | TRBV9 | ASGVSREQF
11 | TRBV19 | ASSHLRITEAF
15 | TRBV10-2 | ASSGKGQGTHNYGYT
11 | TRBV9 | ASSVVSGGEQY
9 | TRBV29-1 | SVQGAGGYT
14 | TRBV3-1/TRBV3-2 | ASSQSLGYPGNTIY
16 | TRBV7-2 | ASSLVRLMEGGENEQF